These 25 T cell receptor beta chains were all obtained from the same sample, sequenced in a study of cytomegalovirus exposure and HLA in healthy donors. The PCR made use of 60 Vbeta and 13 Jbeta primers. Generated by immunoSEQ multiplex PCR, the TCRdb table keeps only in-frame clones and is missing some. The table shows under 150,000 clones, with approximately 71% occurring only once. Sequences were obtained from PBMCs. The receptors come from a woman aged 45-65 years in good health and CMV-seronegative.

Notes on this clone: A read error may account for a junction end that differs from germline. The chain employs TRBV7-9 and TRBJ2-7; D is possibly TRBD2 (5 bases). The germline CDR1 and CDR2 sequences are SEHNR and FQNEAQ (reference sequence). The CDR3 consists of 12 residues. The CDR3 DNA reads as TGTTCCAGCAGCTTAACTAGTTACGAGCAGTACTTC. Protein: CSSSLTSYEQYF.

The chain recombines TRBV30 with TRBJ1-1; perhaps TRBD1 as D (5 bases). Trimming stripped 2 bases from V and 4 bases from J, with 14 bases between. This CDR3 comprises 14 residues. The V gene's germline CDR1 is GTSNPN and CDR2 SVGIG (reference sequence). CDR3 sequence reads: CAWSMGRVATEAFF. CDR3 nucleotide sequence: TGTGCCTGGAGTATGGGCAGGGTAGCCACTGAAGCTTTCTTT.

This sequence joins TRBV18 and TRBJ2-7, with TRBD1 matching over 8 bases. Germline-derived CDR1 and CDR2 are KGHSH and LQKENI. V gave up 3 bases and J gave up 4 bases; unmatched junction bases: 5. The CDR3 contains 14 residues. CDR3 coding DNA: TGTGCCAGCTCACCCGGACAGGGTAGGTACGAGCAGTACTTC. It encodes CASSPGQGRYEQYF.

This chain uses TRBV19 with TRBJ2-7; TRBD2 might be the D (5 bases). Germline loops: CDR1 LNHDA, CDR2 SQIVND (reference sequence). V was clipped by 0 bases and J by 3 bases, with 9 bases between them. This CDR3 region has 14 residues. The CDR3 DNA follows: TGTGCCAGTAGTATAGATTACGGGGACTACGAGCAGTACTTC. Amino acids: CASSIDYGDYEQYF.

V gene TRBV7-8 combines with J gene TRBJ2-1; maybe TRBD2 (5 bases). Trimming left V 8 bases short and J 7 bases short, with 21 bases between. Germline-derived CDR1 and CDR2 are SGHVS and FQNEAQ. The CDR3 contains 15 residues. CDR3 sequence: CASSRAGANLNEQFF. In DNA, the CDR3 is TGTGCCAGCTCCCGGGCGGGTGCAAACCTAAATGAGCAGTTCTTC. Full variable domain (missing parts from reference TRBV7-8 and TRBJ2-1): GAGVSQSPRYKVAKRGQDVALRCDPISGHVSLFWYQQALGQGPEFLTYFQNEAQLDKSGLPSDRFFAERPEGSVSTLKIQRTQQEDSAVYLCASSRAGANLNEQFFGPGTRLTVL.

This clone was seen once. This rearrangement joins TRBV2 to TRBJ1-3, with a tentative D call TRBD1 (5 bases). CDR3 size: 14 residues. V lost 4 bases to trimming and J lost 4 bases, with 11 bases between them. The V gene's germline CDR1 is SNHLY and CDR2 FYNNEI. The CDR3 loop is CASSGGVAGNTIYF. CDR3 nucleotide sequence: TGTGCCAGCAGTGGGGGGGTGGCCGGAAACACCATATATTTT.

V gene TRBV2 combines with J gene TRBJ1-5; D call uncertain. Germline V gene sequence: CDR1 SNHLY, CDR2 FYNNEI. V was shortened by 2 bases and J by 7 bases, with 12 bases between the two germline ends. CDR3 size: 14 residues. CDR3 amino acids: CASSERGLGQPQHF. In nucleotides, the CDR3 is TGTGCCAGCAGTGAACGGGGTCTTGGGCAGCCCCAGCATTTT.

The V gene is TRBV6-6, the J gene TRBJ1-2; tentative D call: TRBD1 (5 bases). Germline-derived CDR1 and CDR2 are MNHNY and SVGAGI (reference sequence). Trimming pared 2 bases from V and 8 bases from J, leaving 12 bases between. CDR3 length: 13 amino acids. The CDR3 here is CASSYGSGKGYTF. The CDR3 DNA reads as TGTGCCAGCAGTTACGGCTCAGGGAAAGGCTACACCTTC.

The rearrangement joins TRBV2 to TRBJ2-2; tentative D call: TRBD1 (6 bases). Germline V gene lookup returns CDR1 SNHLY and CDR2 FYNNEI. V lost 4 bases to trimming and J lost 3 bases, with 6 bases between them. The CDR3 spans 13 residues. CDR3 bases: TGTGCCAGCAGTGGACAGGACACCGGGGAGCTGTTTTTT. Translation gives CASSGQDTGELFF. The full variable domain, in which reference TRBV2 and TRBJ2-2 provide the parts outside the CDR3, is EPEVTQTPSHQVTQMGQEVILRCVPISNHLYFYWYRQILGQKVEFLVSFYNNEISEKSEIFDDQFSVERPDGSNFTLKIRSTKLEDSAMYFCASSGQDTGELFFGEGSRLTVL.

V and J are TRBV6-1 and TRBJ1-6; D not resolved. Germline loops: CDR1 MNHNS, CDR2 SASEGT. The CDR3 has 14 amino acids. Deletions cut 1 base from V and 10 bases from J, with 11 bases between. Here the CDR3 reads CASSEGHTSSPLHF. The CDR3 DNA sequence: TGTGCCAGCAGTGAAGGACATACCAGCTCACCCCTCCACTTT.

This clone occurred a few times. The chain recombines TRBV4-1 with TRBJ1-1, with D tentatively TRBD1 (5 bases). CDR1 is MGHRA and CDR2 is YSYEKL in the germline V gene. Trimming stripped 1 base from V and 6 bases from J, with 9 bases between. This CDR3 has 13 amino acids. This CDR3 is CASSQGQRPEAFF. The CDR3 bases are TGCGCCAGCAGCCAAGGACAGCGACCTGAAGCTTTCTTT.

The chain joins TRBV19 to TRBJ1-6; the D is unclear. V dropped 5 bases and J dropped 7 bases, with 12 bases sitting between them. From germline, CDR1 is LNHDA and CDR2 SQIVND (reference sequence). The CDR3 extends over 14 amino acids. The CDR3 nucleotides are TGTGCCAGTAGTTTTCTCGGGTCCAATTCACCCCTCCACTTT. It translates to CASSFLGSNSPLHF.

About this clone itself: One end of the junction varies from germline; a read error may be responsible. The chain uses TRBV7-9 and TRBJ1-5, with 7 bases fitting TRBD1. Germline assignment: CDR1 SEHNR and CDR2 FQNEAQ (reference sequence). The CDR3 totals 12 residues. Written as DNA, the CDR3 is TGTTCCAGCAGCTTAAGGGGACAGACACAGCATTTT. Translating gives CSSSLRGQTQHF.

The chain combines TRBV28 with TRBJ1-4, with D hard to call. Per germline, CDR1 MDHEN and CDR2 SYDVKM. The CDR3 sequence is 13 residues long. Trimming took off 4 bases at V and 7 bases at J, with 10 bases between the two ends. The CDR3 spells CASSWRYGEKLFF. The CDR3, as DNA: TGTGCCAGCAGTTGGAGATACGGTGAAAAACTGTTTTTT.

This chain joins TRBV19 and TRBJ1-4, with 10 bases that match TRBD1. This CDR3 spans 15 amino acids. Trimming cost V 6 bases and J 8 bases; bases outside gene matches: 9. Germline V gene data show CDR1 as LNHDA and CDR2 as SQIVND (reference sequence). CDR3 residues: CASSLTGTGDEKLFF. CDR3 DNA sequence: TGTGCCAGTAGCCTGACGGGGACAGGGGACGAAAAACTGTTTTTT.

This clone was counted a few times. The chain joins TRBV30 to TRBJ2-1; TRBD1 is a possible D gene (6 bases). The length of the CDR3 is 12 residues. V lost 2 bases and J 9 bases, leaving 11 bases between the germline ends. The germline gives CDR1 GTSNPN, CDR2 SVGIG (reference sequence). The CDR3 spells CAWSLGAGEQFF. CDR3 coding DNA: TGTGCCTGGAGTTTGGGGGCCGGTGAGCAGTTCTTC.

This clone came up once. The rearrangement links TRBV7-2 to TRBJ1-2; D is unclear. From germline, CDR1 is SGHTA and CDR2 FQGNSA. This CDR3 region has 14 residues. Trimming took off 1 base at V and 1 base at J, with 7 bases between the two ends. CDR3 residues: CASSLDNLNYGYTF. CDR3 DNA: TGTGCCAGCAGCTTAGACAACCTTAACTATGGCTACACCTTC.

This chain links TRBV18 with TRBJ1-1; 8 positions match TRBD1. With 5 bases clipped from V and 7 bases from J, the junction kept 6 bases outside the gene matches. Germline values: CDR1 KGHSH, CDR2 LQKENI. There are 13 residues in the CDR3. The chain's CDR3 is CASSADRDSEAFF. The CDR3 DNA reads TGTGCCAGCTCAGCGGACAGGGATAGTGAAGCTTTCTTT.

The rearrangement uses TRBV6-6 and TRBJ2-7; D is possibly TRBD2 (7 bases). Germline CDR1 is MNHNY and CDR2 is SVGAGI (reference sequence). The CDR3 covers 15 residues. Trimming removed 6 bases at V and 2 bases at J, with 17 bases between. The CDR3 DNA reads as TGTGCCAGCAGCCATAGGGGGGGGCCCGCCTACGAGCAGTACTTC. Translating gives CASSHRGGPAYEQYF.

The rearrangement uses TRBV6-5 and TRBJ1-2, with 8 bases that match TRBD1. J gave up 5 bases and V 6 bases, and 8 bases lay outside the gene matches. CDR1 and CDR2 from the germline V gene are MNHEY and SVGAGI. The CDR3 has 14 amino acids. CDR3 loop: CASSPTGAFYGYTF. In DNA form, the CDR3 reads TGTGCCAGCAGCCCGACAGGGGCTTTTTATGGCTACACCTTC.

The chain carries TRBV2 and TRBJ2-4; TRBD2 is a possible D gene (6 bases). This CDR3 spans 16 amino acids. Germline lookup yields CDR1 SNHLY and CDR2 FYNNEI. V was pared by 6 bases and J by 1 base, with 16 bases between. The CDR3 reads CASRGPGDRAKNIQYF. The CDR3 coding sequence is TGTGCCAGCAGGGGGCCGGGGGATAGGGCCAAAAACATTCAGTACTTC.

The J gene is TRBJ2-7, the V gene TRBV5-6, with D possibly being TRBD2 (5 bases). Trimming shortened V by 3 bases and J by 3 bases, and 10 bases separated the two germline ends. This CDR3 is 13 amino acids long. Germline lookup yields CDR1 SGHDT and CDR2 YYEEEE. The DNA for the CDR3 is TGTGCCAGCAGCTCTTGGACTGACTACGAGCAGTACTTC. This gives the protein CASSSWTDYEQYF.

V gene TRBV4-2 combines with J gene TRBJ2-1; the D gene is possibly TRBD2 (6 bases). Deletions cut 3 bases from V and 5 bases from J, with 17 bases between. Germline CDR1 and CDR2: LGHNA and YNFKEQ. The CDR3 is 16 residues long. The CDR3 loop is CASSQGVDYRNNEQFF. The CDR3 DNA reads TGTGCCAGCAGCCAGGGTGTGGACTACCGTAACAATGAGCAGTTCTTC.

The chain uses TRBV9 and TRBJ2-2; tentatively, D is TRBD2 (5 bases). Trimming took 1 base from V and 0 from J, leaving 13 bases between them. This CDR3 has 17 residues. Germline CDR1 and CDR2: SGDLS and YYNGEE. CDR3 coding DNA: TGTGCCAGCAGCGTAACCCACCGGACTGCGAACACCGGGGAGCTGTTTTTT. This encodes CASSVTHRTANTGELFF.

The CDR3, as DNA: TGCGCCAGCAGCTTGGGAAGCGGAGCTAATGAAGCTTTCTTT. It encodes CASSLGSGANEAFF. The J gene is TRBJ1-1, the V gene TRBV5-1; no clear D gene. This CDR3 spans 14 amino acids. Trimming stripped 0 bases from V and 7 bases from J, with 13 bases between. The germline V gene has CDR1 SGHRS and CDR2 YFSETQ.